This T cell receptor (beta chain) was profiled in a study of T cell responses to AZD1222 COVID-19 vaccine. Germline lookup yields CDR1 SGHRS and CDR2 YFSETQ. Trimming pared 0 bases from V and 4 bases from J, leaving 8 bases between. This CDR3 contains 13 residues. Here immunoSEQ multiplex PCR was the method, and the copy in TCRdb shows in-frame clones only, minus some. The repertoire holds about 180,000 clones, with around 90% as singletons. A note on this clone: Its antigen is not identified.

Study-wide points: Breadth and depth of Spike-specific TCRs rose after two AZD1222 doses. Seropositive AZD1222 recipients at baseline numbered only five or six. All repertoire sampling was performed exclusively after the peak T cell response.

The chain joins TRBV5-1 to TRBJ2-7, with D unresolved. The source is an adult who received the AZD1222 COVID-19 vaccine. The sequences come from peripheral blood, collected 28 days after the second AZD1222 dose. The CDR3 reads CASSLAPEYEQYF. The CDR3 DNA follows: TGCGCCAGCAGCTTGGCCCCAGAATACGAGCAGTACTTC.